This T cell receptor (beta chain) originates from a study of T cell responses to AZD1222 COVID-19 vaccine. Study-level findings and limits: Reportedly, nearly half of unique spike TCRs recognized epitopes outside B.1.351/B.1.1.7 mutations. Donors were largely white British and mainly female; clonal diversity was possibly underestimated. Vaccine-associated CD4 TCRs ranged over spike, dominating at 160-218 and 743-854.

Germline assignment: CDR1 MNHEY and CDR2 SVGAGI. The CDR3 runs to 14 residues. V shed 4 bases, J shed 11 bases, and the junction held 8 bases outside the gene matches. This clone has more than one count but fewer than ten. Its cognate antigen is unknown. Using immunoSEQ multiplex PCR, the repertoire was profiled, and TCRdb retains in-frame clones only, with some absent. This sample has fewer than 150,000 clones; roughly 86% occur once, and the top ten carry 4.5% to 6.5%. Pooled together were second doses at about 4 or about 12 weeks. V is TRBV6-5 and J is TRBJ1-4; 9 bases align to TRBD1. The clonotype was recovered from an adult who received the AZD1222 COVID-19 vaccine. The sample here was peripheral blood, taken 28 days after the second AZD1222 dose. The CDR3 DNA reads as TGTGCCAGCAGTTCAGCACAGGGGGCGAATAAACTGTTTTTT. Amino acids: CASSSAQGANKLFF.